This T cell receptor beta chain derives from a study of T cell changes during pregnancy in multiple sclerosis. Libraries were prepared by immunoSEQ multiplex PCR; TCRdb keeps only in-frame clonotypes and omits some of them. The sample has over 40,000 clones; 80% to 95% are singletons. The CDR3 length is 15 residues. Germline trimming cut 3 bases from V and 5 bases from J; bases unmatched to any gene: 6. CDR1 SGDLS and CDR2 YYNGEE come from the germline V gene. The receptor was isolated from a female donor with multiple sclerosis, enrolled in a pregnancy study. V usage is TRBV9 and J usage is TRBJ2-1; 9 bases fit TRBD1. Sequenced material: CD4+ T cells from peripheral blood mononuclear cells, taken in the second trimester of pregnancy. The CDR3 DNA sequence: TGTGCCAGCAGCGCAGGACAGGGGTTTAACAATGAGCAGTTCTTC. Its protein product is CASSAGQGFNNEQFF.